This is a list of T cell receptor beta chains from one sample in a study of vaccination and CD4 T cells after COVID-19. Their cognate antigens are unknown. Each CDR3 protein is one row after TCRdb ran MiXCR on the PCR reads. The sample has 13,000 or so distinct CDR3 sequences, roughly 56% seen once; the top ten hold over 15%. The sample was CD4+ T cells from blood, cultured in vitro. Receptor source: a human donor who had recovered from COVID-19. CDR3s include the opening cysteine and the closing phenylalanine or tryptophan. For some rows the clone size is stated as once, few or many, or as a class when expanded; others skip it.

>.|TRBJ1-5|TRBV12-3/TRBV12-4
CASTRTESNQPQHF
>few|TRBJ1-6|TRBV25-1
CASGQATYNSPLHF
>.|TRBJ1-2|TRBV7-8
CASSLGTSTNYGYTF
>.|TRBJ2-2|TRBV19
CASRAGGSGTGELFF
>.|TRBJ1-2|TRBV7-9
CASSPGQGVYGYTF
>.|TRBJ1-2|TRBV20-1
CSARDTANYGYTF
>.|TRBJ2-7|TRBV28
CASRAAGGLLYEQYF
>.|TRBJ1-1|TRBV20-1
CSARGEGLQAFF
>once|TRBJ2-2|TRBV29-1
CSVDTANTGELFF
>.|TRBJ2-2|TRBV12-3/TRBV12-4
CASSFGGDGELFF
>.|TRBJ1-1|TRBV2
CASRETPGRYTEAFF